The source of this T cell receptor (beta chain) is a study of blood T cell repertoires in COVID-19. The V gene's germline CDR1 is ENHRY and CDR2 SYGVKD. Germline trimming cut 4 bases from V and 5 bases from J; bases unmatched to any gene: 4. This CDR3 spans 13 amino acids. As originally analysed: It was from reference gene primer amplification that nucleated cell counts were estimated. Sequencing was performed with immunoSEQ multiplex PCR; in TCRdb, only in-frame clones are kept and a portion is missing. For V, J and clone size, that table is used; D and trimming come from the DNA. Of about 39,000 clones listed, 76% are singletons.

This TCR derives from an elderly man with acute or convalescent COVID-19. The chain carries TRBV10-3 and TRBJ1-1, with 7 bases that match TRBD1. The source material was peripheral blood. The CDR3 DNA sequence: TGTGCCATCAGTGTAGGGGGCCGGACTGAAGCTTTCTTT. It yields the protein CAISVGGRTEAFF.